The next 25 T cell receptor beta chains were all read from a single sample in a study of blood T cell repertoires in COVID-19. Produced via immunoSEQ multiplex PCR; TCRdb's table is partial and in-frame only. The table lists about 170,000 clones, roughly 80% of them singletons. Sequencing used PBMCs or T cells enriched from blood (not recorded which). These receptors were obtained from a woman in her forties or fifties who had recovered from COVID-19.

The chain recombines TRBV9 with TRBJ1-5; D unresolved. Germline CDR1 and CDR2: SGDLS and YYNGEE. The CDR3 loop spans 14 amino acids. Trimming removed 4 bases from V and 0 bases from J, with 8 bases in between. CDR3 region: CASSPTDSNQPQHF. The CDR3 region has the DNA TGTGCCAGCAGCCCTACCGATAGCAATCAGCCCCAGCATTTT.

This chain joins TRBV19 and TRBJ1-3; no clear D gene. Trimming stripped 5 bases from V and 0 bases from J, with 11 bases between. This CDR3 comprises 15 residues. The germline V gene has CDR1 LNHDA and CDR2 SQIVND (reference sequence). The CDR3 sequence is CASSLQISSGNTIYF. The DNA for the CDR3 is TGTGCCAGTAGTCTTCAGATATCCTCTGGAAACACCATATATTTT.

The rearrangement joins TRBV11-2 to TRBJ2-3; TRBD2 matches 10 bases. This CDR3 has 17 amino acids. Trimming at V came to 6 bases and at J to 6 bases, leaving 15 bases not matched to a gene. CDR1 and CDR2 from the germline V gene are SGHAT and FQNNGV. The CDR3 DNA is TGTGCCAGCAGTCGCCCCACTAGCGGGATATCGGTGGATACGCAGTATTTT. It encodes CASSRPTSGISVDTQYF.

Here the CDR3 reads CAISAINMNTEAFF. CDR3 nucleotide sequence: TGTGCCATCAGTGCCATTAACATGAACACTGAAGCTTTCTTT. The J gene is TRBJ1-1, the V gene TRBV10-3; no firm D call. The V and J ends lost 4 bases and 0 bases respectively, with 9 bases between them. This CDR3 contains 14 residues. Germline CDR1 reads ENHRY; CDR2 reads SYGVKD.

This CDR3 is CASSLRRSLKETQYF. The CDR3 DNA reads as TGTGCCAGCAGCTTACGCAGGTCCCTAAAGGAGACCCAGTACTTC. This chain connects TRBV7-2 to TRBJ2-5, with D unclear. V shed 2 bases and J shed 5 bases, with 15 bases lying between them. Germline V gene sequence: CDR1 SGHTA, CDR2 FQGNSA. This CDR3 is 15 amino acids long.

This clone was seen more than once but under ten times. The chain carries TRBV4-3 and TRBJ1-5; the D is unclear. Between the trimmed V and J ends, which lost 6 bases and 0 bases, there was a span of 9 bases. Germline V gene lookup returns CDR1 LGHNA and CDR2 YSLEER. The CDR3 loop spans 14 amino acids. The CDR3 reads CASSPFYSNQPQHF. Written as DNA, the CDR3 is TGCGCCAGCAGTCCGTTTTATAGCAATCAGCCCCAGCATTTT.

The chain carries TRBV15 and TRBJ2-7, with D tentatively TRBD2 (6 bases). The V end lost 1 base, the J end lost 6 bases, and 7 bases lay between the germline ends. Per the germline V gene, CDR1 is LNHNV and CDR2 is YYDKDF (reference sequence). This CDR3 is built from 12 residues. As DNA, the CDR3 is TGTGCCACCAGCAGAGTGGGGGGCGAGCAGTACGTC. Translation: CATSRVGGEQYV.

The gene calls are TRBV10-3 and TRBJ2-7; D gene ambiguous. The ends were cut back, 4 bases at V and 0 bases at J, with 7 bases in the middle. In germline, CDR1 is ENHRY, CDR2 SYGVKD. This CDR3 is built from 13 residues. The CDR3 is CAISGTHSYEQYV. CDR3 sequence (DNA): TGTGCCATCAGTGGCACTCACTCCTACGAGCAGTACGTC.

The CDR3 region is CASSLVATKETQYF. The CDR3 coding sequence is TGTGCCAGCAGCTTAGTGGCTACTAAAGAGACCCAGTACTTC. The chain combines TRBV11-2 with TRBJ2-5; D not certain. V was pared by 1 base and J by 3 bases, with 9 bases between. In germline, CDR1 is SGHAT, CDR2 FQNNGV. This CDR3 has 14 residues.

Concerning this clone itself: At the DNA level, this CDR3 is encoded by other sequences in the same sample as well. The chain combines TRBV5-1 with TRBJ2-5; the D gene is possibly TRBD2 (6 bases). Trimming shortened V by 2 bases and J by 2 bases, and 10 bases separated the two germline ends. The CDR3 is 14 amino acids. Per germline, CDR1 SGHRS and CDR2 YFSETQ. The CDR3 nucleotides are TGCGCCAGCAGCTTAGGGCTAGCGCAAGAGACCCAGTACTTC. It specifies CASSLGLAQETQYF.

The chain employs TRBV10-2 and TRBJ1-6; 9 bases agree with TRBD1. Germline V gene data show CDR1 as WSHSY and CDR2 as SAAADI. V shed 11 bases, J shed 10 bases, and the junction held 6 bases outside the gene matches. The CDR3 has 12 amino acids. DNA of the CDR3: TGCGCCGTGGGGACAGGGATCTCACCCCTCCACTTT. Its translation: CAVGTGISPLHF.

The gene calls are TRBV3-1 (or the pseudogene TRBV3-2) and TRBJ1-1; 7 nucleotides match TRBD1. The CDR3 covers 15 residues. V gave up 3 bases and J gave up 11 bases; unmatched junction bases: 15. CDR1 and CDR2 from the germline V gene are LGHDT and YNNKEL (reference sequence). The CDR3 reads CASSHDGTVGGDAFF. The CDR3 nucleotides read TGTGCCAGCAGCCATGACGGGACAGTCGGAGGAGACGCTTTCTTT.

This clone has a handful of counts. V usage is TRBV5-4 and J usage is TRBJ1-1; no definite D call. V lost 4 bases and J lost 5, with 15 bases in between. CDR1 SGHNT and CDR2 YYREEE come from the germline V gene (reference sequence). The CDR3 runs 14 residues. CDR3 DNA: TGTGCCAGCAGCGGAGCAAGCGATTTGACTGAAGCTTTCTTT. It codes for CASSGASDLTEAFF.

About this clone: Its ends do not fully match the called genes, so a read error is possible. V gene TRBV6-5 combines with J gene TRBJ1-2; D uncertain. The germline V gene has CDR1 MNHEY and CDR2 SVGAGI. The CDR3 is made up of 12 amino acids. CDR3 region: CASSYAGYDYTF. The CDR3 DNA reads TGTGCCAGCAGTTATGCGGGTTATGACTACACCTTC.

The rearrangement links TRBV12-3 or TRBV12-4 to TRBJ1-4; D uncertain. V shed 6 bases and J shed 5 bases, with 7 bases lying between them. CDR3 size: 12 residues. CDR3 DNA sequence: TGTGCCAGCAGCCACAGCAATGAAAAACTGTTTTTT. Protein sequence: CASSHSNEKLFF.

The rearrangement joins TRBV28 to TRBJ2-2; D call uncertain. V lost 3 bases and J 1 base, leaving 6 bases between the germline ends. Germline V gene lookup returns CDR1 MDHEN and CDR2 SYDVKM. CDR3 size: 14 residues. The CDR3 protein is CASSLRRNTGELFF. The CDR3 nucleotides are TGTGCCAGCAGTTTGCGGAGGAACACCGGGGAGCTGTTTTTT.

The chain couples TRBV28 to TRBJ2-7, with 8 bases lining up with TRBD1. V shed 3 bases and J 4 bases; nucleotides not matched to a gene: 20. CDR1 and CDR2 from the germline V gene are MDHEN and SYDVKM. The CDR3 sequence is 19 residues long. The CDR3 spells CASSFPQGAQAGKSYEQYV. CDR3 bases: TGTGCCAGCAGTTTCCCCCAGGGGGCGCAAGCCGGGAAGTCGTACGAGCAGTACGTC.

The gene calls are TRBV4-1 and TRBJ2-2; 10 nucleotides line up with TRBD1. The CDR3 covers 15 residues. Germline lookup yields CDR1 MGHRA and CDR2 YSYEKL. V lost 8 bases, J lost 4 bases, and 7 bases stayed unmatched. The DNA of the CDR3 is TGCGCCAGCGGGGGACAGGGGTATACCACCGGGGAGCTGTTTTTT. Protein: CASGGQGYTTGELFF.

CDR3 protein: CASSQEGARNEQFF. In DNA, the CDR3 is TGCGCCAGCAGCCAAGAAGGGGCTAGGAATGAGCAGTTCTTC. The J gene is TRBJ2-1, the V gene TRBV4-1, with D perhaps matching TRBD1 (5 bases). Germline V gives CDR1 MGHRA, CDR2 YSYEKL. Between the trimmed V and J ends, which lost 0 bases and 7 bases, there was a span of 10 bases. This CDR3 has 14 amino acids.

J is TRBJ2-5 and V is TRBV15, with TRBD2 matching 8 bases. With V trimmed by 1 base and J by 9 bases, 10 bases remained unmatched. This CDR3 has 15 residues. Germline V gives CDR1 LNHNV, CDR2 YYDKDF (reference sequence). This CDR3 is CATSRGGTRELSQYF. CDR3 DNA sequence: TGTGCCACCAGCAGAGGAGGGACTAGGGAATTGTCCCAGTACTTC.

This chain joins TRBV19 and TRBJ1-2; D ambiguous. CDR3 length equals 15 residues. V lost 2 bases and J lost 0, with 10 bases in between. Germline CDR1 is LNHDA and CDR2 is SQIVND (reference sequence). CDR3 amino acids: CASSILVATNYGYTF. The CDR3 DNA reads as TGTGCCAGTAGTATACTAGTCGCCACTAACTATGGCTACACCTTC.

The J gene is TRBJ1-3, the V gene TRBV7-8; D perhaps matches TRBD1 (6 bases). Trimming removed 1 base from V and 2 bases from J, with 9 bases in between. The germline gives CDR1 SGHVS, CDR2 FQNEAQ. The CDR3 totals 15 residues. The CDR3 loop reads CASSLDRATGNTIYF. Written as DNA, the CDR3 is TGTGCCAGCAGCTTAGACAGGGCAACTGGAAACACCATATATTTT.

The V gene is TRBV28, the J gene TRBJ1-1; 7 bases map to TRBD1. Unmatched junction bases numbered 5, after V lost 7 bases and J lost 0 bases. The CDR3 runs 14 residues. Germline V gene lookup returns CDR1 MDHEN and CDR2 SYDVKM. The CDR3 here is CASIRGDMNTEAFF. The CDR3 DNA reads TGTGCCAGCATCAGGGGGGACATGAACACTGAAGCTTTCTTT.

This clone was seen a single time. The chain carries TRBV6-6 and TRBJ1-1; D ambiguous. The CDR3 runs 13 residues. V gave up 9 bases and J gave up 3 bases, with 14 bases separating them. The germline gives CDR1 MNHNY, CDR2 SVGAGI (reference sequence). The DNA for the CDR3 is TGTGCCAGTCATAGTAATACGTACACTGAAGCTTTCTTT. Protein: CASHSNTYTEAFF.

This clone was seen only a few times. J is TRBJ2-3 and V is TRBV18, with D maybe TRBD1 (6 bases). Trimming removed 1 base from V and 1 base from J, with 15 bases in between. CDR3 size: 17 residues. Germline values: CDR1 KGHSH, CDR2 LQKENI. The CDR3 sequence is CASSPQDSYRGTDTQYF. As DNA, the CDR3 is TGTGCCAGCTCACCACAGGACTCCTACAGGGGCACAGATACGCAGTATTTT.